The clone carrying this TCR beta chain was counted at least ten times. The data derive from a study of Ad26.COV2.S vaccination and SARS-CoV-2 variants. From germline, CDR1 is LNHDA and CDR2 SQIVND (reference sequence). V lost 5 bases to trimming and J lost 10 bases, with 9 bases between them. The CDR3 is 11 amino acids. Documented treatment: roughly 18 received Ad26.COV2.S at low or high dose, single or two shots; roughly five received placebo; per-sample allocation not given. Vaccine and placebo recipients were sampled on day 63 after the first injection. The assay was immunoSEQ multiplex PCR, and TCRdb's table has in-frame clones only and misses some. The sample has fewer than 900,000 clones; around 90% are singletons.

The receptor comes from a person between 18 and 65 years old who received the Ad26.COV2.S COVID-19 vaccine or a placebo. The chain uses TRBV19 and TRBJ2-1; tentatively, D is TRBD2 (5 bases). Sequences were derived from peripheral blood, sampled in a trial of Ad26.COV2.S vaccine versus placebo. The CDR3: CASSARVEQFF. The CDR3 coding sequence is TGTGCCAGTAGTGCGCGGGTGGAGCAGTTCTTC. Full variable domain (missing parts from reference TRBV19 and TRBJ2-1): DGGITQSPKYLFRKEGQNVTLSCEQNLNHDAMYWYRQDPGQGLRLIYYSQIVNDFQKGDIAEGYSVSREKKESFPLTVTSAQKNPTAFYLCASSARVEQFFGPGTRLTVL.